The rows below give T cell receptor beta chains drawn from one sample of a study of cytomegalovirus exposure and HLA in healthy donors. Libraries were prepared by immunoSEQ multiplex PCR; TCRdb keeps only in-frame clonotypes and omits some of them. The sample contains over 130,000 clones, roughly four fifths of which appear only once. The sample comprised PBMCs. These receptors were obtained from a man younger than 40 in good health and CMV-seropositive. CDR3s include the opening cysteine and the closing phenylalanine or tryptophan. Fields, in order: D gene, clone size, V gene, J gene, CDR3 protein, CDR3 DNA. D genes are given only for firm matches. Where a row states a size, it is once, few, many or the class of an expanded clone; other rows omit it.

>TRBD2|.|TRBV5-4|TRBJ2-7
CASSLASGVSYEQYF
TGTGCCAGCAGCTTGGCTAGCGGGGTCTCCTACGAGCAGTACTTC
>TRBD2|.|TRBV19|TRBJ2-3
CASSPGLAGERDTQYF
TGTGCCAGTAGCCCGGGACTAGCGGGGGAGCGGGATACGCAGTATTTT
>.|.|TRBV5-1|TRBJ1-2
CASTPARDNAYGYTF
TGCGCCAGCACCCCCGCCCGGGACAATGCTTATGGCTACACCTTC
>TRBD1|.|TRBV5-1|TRBJ1-5
CASSLSGQGNQPQHF
TGCGCCAGCAGCCTGTCGGGACAGGGAAATCAGCCCCAGCATTTT
>.|.|TRBV14|TRBJ2-1
CASSPRQGHNEQFF
TGTGCCAGCAGCCCCCGGCAGGGGCACAATGAGCAGTTCTTC
>.|.|TRBV5-6|TRBJ2-7
CASSFGTQTYEQYF
TGTGCCAGCAGCTTTGGGACTCAGACCTACGAGCAGTACTTC
>TRBD1|.|TRBV25-1|TRBJ1-4
CASSDRAPEKLFF
TGTGCCAGCTCAGACAGGGCCCCCGAAAAACTGTTTTTT
>TRBD1|few|TRBV19|TRBJ2-7
CASSPGTGLDEQYF
TGTGCCAGTAGTCCCGGGACAGGGCTCGACGAGCAGTACTTC
>TRBD2|.|TRBV11-3|TRBJ2-7
CASSLGTSGVETYEQYF
TGTGCCAGCAGCTTAGGTACTAGCGGAGTCGAAACCTACGAGCAGTACTTC
>TRBD1|.|TRBV7-9|TRBJ1-2
CASSFRDRDYSDGYTF
TGTGCCAGCAGCTTCCGGGACAGGGATTATAGCGATGGCTACACCTTC
>TRBD1|once|TRBV11-3|TRBJ2-1
CASSFGTGNEQFF
TGTGCCAGCAGCTTCGGGACAGGGAATGAGCAGTTCTTC
>TRBD1|.|TRBV18|TRBJ1-2
CASSHRGGRIILDGYTF
TGTGCCAGCTCACATCGAGGGGGCCGGATTATTCTGGATGGCTACACCTTC
>TRBD1|.|TRBV18|TRBJ1-1
CASSRRDRGWAFF
TGTGCCAGCTCACGCCGGGACAGGGGGTGGGCTTTCTTT
>.|.|TRBV29-1|TRBJ1-2
CSIQVPGYGYTF
TGCAGCATTCAGGTACCTGGCTATGGCTACACCTTC
>.|.|TRBV7-2|TRBJ2-5
CASSLAAGVETQYF
TGTGCCAGCAGCTTAGCTGCAGGGGTCGAGACCCAGTACTTC
>.|.|TRBV21-1|TRBJ2-7
CASSKTAPRIYEQYF
TGTGCCAGCAGCAAAACCGCACCGCGTATTTACGAGCAGTACTTC
>TRBD1|.|TRBV18|TRBJ1-5
CASSPSTGANQPQHF
TGTGCCAGCTCACCCTCTACAGGGGCCAATCAGCCCCAGCATTTT
>TRBD2|.|TRBV6-5|TRBJ2-7
CASTMTSGRSYEQYF
TGTGCCAGCACTATGACTAGCGGGAGATCCTACGAGCAGTACTTC
>TRBD2|.|TRBV9|TRBJ2-1
CASSVESGRFNEQFF
TGTGCCAGCAGCGTAGAAAGCGGGAGGTTCAATGAGCAGTTCTTC
>.|.|TRBV4-1|TRBJ2-1
CASSHLPLTSNEQFF
TGCGCCAGCAGCCATCTCCCGCTTACTTCCAATGAGCAGTTCTTC
>TRBD1|.|TRBV2|TRBJ2-7
CASSATTGSYEQYF
TGTGCCAGCAGTGCAACGACAGGGTCCTACGAGCAGTACTTC
>.|.|TRBV6-5|TRBJ1-1
CASRRGVTEAFF
TGTGCCAGCAGGCGGGGGGTCACTGAAGCTTTCTTT
>.|.|TRBV7-8|TRBJ1-3
CASSLASVSGLSRNTIYF
TGTGCCAGCAGCTTAGCTTCGGTATCCGGGTTAAGCCGAAACACCATATATTTT
>TRBD2|.|TRBV7-9|TRBJ2-2
CASSANPGLAGVNTGELFF
TGTGCCAGCAGCGCCAATCCGGGACTAGCGGGGGTAAACACCGGGGAGCTGTTTTTT
>.|once|TRBV28|TRBJ1-2
CASSLQGFIGGYTF
TGTGCCAGCAGCCTCCAGGGCTTCATTGGTGGCTACACCTTC
>.|.|TRBV9|TRBJ2-3
CASSPLSAGGTDTQYF
TGTGCCAGCAGCCCCCTTTCGGCAGGGGGCACAGATACGCAGTATTTT
>.|.|TRBV28|TRBJ2-1
CASSKQGNEQFF
TGTGCCAGCAGTAAACAGGGTAATGAGCAGTTCTTC
>.|few|TRBV6-1|TRBJ1-5
CASRREFNQPQHF
TGTGCCAGCAGGAGGGAATTCAATCAGCCCCAGCATTTT
>TRBD2|once|TRBV30|TRBJ2-7
CAWSKAGGYEQYF
TGTGCCTGGAGTAAAGCGGGGGGGTACGAGCAGTACTTC
>TRBD1|.|TRBV7-6|TRBJ1-1
CASSLARGEAFF
TGTGCCAGCAGCTTAGCCAGGGGGGAAGCTTTCTTT
>TRBD2|.|TRBV2|TRBJ2-3
CASRSGTSGTDTQYF
TGTGCCAGCAGATCCGGGACTAGCGGCACAGATACGCAGTATTTT
>.|.|TRBV5-1|TRBJ2-2
CASSLATSPNTGELFF
TGCGCCAGCAGCTTGGCCACTAGCCCGAACACCGGGGAGCTGTTTTTT
>TRBD2|.|TRBV29-1|TRBJ2-7
CSVEWGLAGVGNPREQYF
TGCAGCGTTGAGTGGGGACTAGCGGGAGTGGGTAATCCCCGCGAGCAGTACTTC
>.|once|TRBV27|TRBJ2-7
CASSAGSRGSYEQYF
TGTGCCAGCAGTGCAGGCTCGAGGGGGTCCTACGAGCAGTACTTC
>.|once|TRBV30|TRBJ2-1
CAWNNNNEQFF
TGTGCCTGGAATAATAACAATGAGCAGTTCTTC
>TRBD2|.|TRBV6-6|TRBJ2-7
CASSLESGIFYEQYF
TGTGCCAGCAGCTTGGAGAGCGGGATATTCTACGAGCAGTACTTC
>TRBD1|.|TRBV27|TRBJ1-6
CASSPTGQNSPLHF
TGTGCCAGCAGTCCCACGGGACAGAATTCACCCCTCCACTTT
>.|few|TRBV28|TRBJ1-1
CASSLQGDTEAFF
TGTGCCAGCAGTCTACAGGGAGACACTGAAGCTTTCTTT
>.|.|TRBV9|TRBJ2-5
CASSVGQAQETQYF
TGTGCCAGCAGCGTAGGGCAGGCGCAAGAGACCCAGTACTTC
>TRBD1|.|TRBV6-5|TRBJ2-3
CASSYSRQGADTQYF
TGTGCCAGCAGTTACTCGCGGCAGGGGGCAGATACGCAGTATTTT
>TRBD2|.|TRBV7-9|TRBJ2-5
CASSFGGRETQYF
TGTGCCAGCAGCTTCGGCGGGAGAGAGACCCAGTACTTC
>.|.|TRBV30|TRBJ2-7
CAWRGEEGTYEQYF
TGTGCCTGGAGAGGGGAGGAGGGAACCTACGAGCAGTACTTC
>.|.|TRBV7-8|TRBJ2-3
CASSLARGRANTDTQYF
TGTGCCAGCAGCTTAGCGAGGGGGAGAGCTAACACAGATACGCAGTATTTT
>.|once|TRBV28|TRBJ2-1
CASSPDLGDSMFF
TGTGCCAGCAGTCCTGATTTAGGGGACTCGATGTTCTTC